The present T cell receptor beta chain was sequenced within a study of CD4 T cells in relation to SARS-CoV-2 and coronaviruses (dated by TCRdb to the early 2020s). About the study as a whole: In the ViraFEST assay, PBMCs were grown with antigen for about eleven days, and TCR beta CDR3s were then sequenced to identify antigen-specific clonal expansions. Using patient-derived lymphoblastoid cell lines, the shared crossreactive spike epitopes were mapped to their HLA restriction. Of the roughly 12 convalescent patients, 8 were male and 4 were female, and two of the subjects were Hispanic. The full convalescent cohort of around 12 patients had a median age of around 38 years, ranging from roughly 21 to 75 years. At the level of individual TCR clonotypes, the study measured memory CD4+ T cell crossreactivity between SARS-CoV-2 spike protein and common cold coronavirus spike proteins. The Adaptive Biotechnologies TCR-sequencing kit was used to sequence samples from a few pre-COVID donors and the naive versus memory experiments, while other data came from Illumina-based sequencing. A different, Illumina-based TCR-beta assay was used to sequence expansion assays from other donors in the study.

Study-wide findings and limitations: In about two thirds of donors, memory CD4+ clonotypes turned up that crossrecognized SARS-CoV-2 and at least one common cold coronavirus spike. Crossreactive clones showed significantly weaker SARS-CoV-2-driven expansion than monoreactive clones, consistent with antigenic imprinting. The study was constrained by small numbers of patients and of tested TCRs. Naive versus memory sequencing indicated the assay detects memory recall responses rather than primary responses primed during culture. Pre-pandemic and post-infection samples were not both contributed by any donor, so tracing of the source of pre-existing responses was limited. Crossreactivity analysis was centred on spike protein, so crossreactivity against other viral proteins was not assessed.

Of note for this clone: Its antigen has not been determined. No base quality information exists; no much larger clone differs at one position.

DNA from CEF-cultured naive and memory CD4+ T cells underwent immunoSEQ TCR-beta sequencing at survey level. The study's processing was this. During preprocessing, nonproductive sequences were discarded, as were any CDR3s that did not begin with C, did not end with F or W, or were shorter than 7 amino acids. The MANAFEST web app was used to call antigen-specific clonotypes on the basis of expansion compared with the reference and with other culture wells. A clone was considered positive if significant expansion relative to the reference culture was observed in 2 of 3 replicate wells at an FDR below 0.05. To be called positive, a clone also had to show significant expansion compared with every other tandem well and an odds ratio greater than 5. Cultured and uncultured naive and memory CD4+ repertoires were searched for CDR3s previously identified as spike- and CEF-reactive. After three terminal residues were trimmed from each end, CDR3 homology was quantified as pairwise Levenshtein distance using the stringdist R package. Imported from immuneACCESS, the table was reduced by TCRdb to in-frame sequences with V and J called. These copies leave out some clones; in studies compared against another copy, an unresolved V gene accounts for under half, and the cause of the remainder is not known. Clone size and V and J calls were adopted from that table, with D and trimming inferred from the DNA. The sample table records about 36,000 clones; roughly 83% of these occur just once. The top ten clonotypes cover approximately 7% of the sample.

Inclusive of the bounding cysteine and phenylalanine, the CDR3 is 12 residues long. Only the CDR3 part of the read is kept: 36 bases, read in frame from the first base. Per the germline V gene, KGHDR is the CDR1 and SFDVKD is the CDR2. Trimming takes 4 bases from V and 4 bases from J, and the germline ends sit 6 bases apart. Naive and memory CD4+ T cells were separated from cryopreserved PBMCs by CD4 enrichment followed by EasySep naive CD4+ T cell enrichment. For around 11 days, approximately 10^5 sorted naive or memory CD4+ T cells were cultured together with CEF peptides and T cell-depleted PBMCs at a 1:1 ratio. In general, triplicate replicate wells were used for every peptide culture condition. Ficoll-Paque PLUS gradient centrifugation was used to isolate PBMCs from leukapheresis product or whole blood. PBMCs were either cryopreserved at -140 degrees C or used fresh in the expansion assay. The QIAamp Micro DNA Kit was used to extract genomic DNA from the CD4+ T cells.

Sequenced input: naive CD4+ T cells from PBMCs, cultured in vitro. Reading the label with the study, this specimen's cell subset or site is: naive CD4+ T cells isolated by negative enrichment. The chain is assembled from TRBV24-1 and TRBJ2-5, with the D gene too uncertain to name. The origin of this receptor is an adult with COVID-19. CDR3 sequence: CATSETTETQYF. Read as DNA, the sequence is TGTGCCACCAGTGAGACAACAGAGACCCAGTACTTC.